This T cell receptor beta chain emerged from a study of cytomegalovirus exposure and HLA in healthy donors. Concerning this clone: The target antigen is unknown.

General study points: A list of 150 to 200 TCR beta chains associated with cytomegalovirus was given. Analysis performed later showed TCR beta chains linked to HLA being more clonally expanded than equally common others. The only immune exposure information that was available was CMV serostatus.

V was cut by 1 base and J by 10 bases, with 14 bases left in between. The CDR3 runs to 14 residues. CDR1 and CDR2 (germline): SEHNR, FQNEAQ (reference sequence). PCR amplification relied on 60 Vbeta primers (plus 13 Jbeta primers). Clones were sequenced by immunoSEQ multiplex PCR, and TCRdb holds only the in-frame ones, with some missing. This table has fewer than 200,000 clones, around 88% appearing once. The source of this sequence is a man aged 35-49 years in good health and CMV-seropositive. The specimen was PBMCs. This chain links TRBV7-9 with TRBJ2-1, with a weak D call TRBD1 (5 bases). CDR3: CASSLVEYSGEQFF. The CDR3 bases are TGTGCCAGCAGCTTAGTGGAGTACTCAGGGGAGCAGTTCTTC. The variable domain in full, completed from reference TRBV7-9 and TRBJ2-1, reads DTGVSQNPRHKITKRGQNVTFRCDPISEHNRLYWYRQTLGQGPEFLTYFQNEAQLEKSRLLSDRFSAERPKGSFSTLEIQRTEQGDSAMYLCASSLVEYSGEQFFGPGTRLTVL.